Listed below are T cell receptor beta chains from one sample, sequenced in a study of OX40 agonist ivuxolimab in advanced cancers. Measured with immunoSEQ multiplex PCR; TCRdb has only the in-frame clones, and not every one. Of over 20,000 clones in the sample, roughly 86% are singletons; the top ten hold 45% to 60%. Material: CD4+ or CD8+ T cells sorted from blood, obtained in a trial of the OX40 agonist ivuxolimab. These TCRs come from an adult with an advanced solid tumor such as melanoma, head and neck, liver or kidney cancer. CDR3s include the opening cysteine and the closing phenylalanine or tryptophan. Each record gives: D gene, J gene, clone size, V gene, CDR3 DNA, CDR3 protein. A D gene is named only where the DNA matches it firmly. The listing skips clone size in some rows; elsewhere it reads once, few, many or a size class.

d_gene: .; j_gene: TRBJ2-1; abundance: .; v_gene: TRBV27; CDR3nt: TGTGCCAGCAGTTTTCAGGGTCCCTACAATGAGCAGTTCTTC; CDR3aa: CASSFQGPYNEQFF
d_gene: .; j_gene: TRBJ2-6; abundance: .; v_gene: TRBV2; CDR3nt: TGTGCCAGCAGTGCCCGACCCAGGGTTTTTAGCTCTGGGGCCAACGTCCTGACTTTC; CDR3aa: CASSARPRVFSSGANVLTF
d_gene: .; j_gene: TRBJ1-2; abundance: .; v_gene: TRBV6-5; CDR3nt: TGTGCCAGCACCGCACAGCTACATTATGGCTACACCTTC; CDR3aa: CASTAQLHYGYTF
d_gene: .; j_gene: TRBJ2-1; abundance: once; v_gene: TRBV9; CDR3nt: TGTGCCAGCAGCAAACTTACGGGACCCGAAGGCAATGAGCAGTTCTTC; CDR3aa: CASSKLTGPEGNEQFF
d_gene: .; j_gene: TRBJ2-7; abundance: .; v_gene: TRBV5-1; CDR3nt: TGCGCCAGCAGCTTGGACTTCCTAAACCCCTACGAGCAGTACTTC; CDR3aa: CASSLDFLNPYEQYF
d_gene: .; j_gene: TRBJ1-2; abundance: .; v_gene: TRBV28; CDR3nt: TGTGCCAGCAGTTCCCTGGCCGGGCCACAGGGCTTAGGTAACTATGGCTACACCTTC; CDR3aa: CASSSLAGPQGLGNYGYTF
d_gene: .; j_gene: TRBJ1-5; abundance: .; v_gene: TRBV6-5; CDR3nt: TGTGCCAGCACAGTCGGGGCCGGGCAGCCCCAGCATTTT; CDR3aa: CASTVGAGQPQHF
d_gene: .; j_gene: TRBJ1-2; abundance: .; v_gene: TRBV6-5; CDR3nt: TGTGCCAGCAGTTACGGGCAGTTCTATGGCTACACCTTC; CDR3aa: CASSYGQFYGYTF
d_gene: .; j_gene: TRBJ2-3; abundance: .; v_gene: TRBV7-9; CDR3nt: TGTGCCAGCAGGTCAGATTTCGGGGTCACAGATACGCAGTATTTT; CDR3aa: CASRSDFGVTDTQYF
d_gene: .; j_gene: TRBJ1-1; abundance: few; v_gene: TRBV7-9; CDR3nt: TGTGCCAGCAGCCCCTCAAACACTGAAGCTTTCTTT; CDR3aa: CASSPSNTEAFF
d_gene: .; j_gene: TRBJ1-4; abundance: .; v_gene: TRBV2; CDR3nt: TGTGCCAGCAGTGACCGGAAATTGTTGGGGACTAATGAAAAACTGTTTTTT; CDR3aa: CASSDRKLLGTNEKLFF
d_gene: .; j_gene: TRBJ1-5; abundance: .; v_gene: TRBV10-2; CDR3nt: TGCGCCAGCAGTGAGAGCCGTCGGGAGCAGCCCCAGCATTTT; CDR3aa: CASSESRREQPQHF
d_gene: .; j_gene: TRBJ1-2; abundance: .; v_gene: TRBV4-1; CDR3nt: TGCGCCAGCAGCCAAGACCGGGGTCGGAGCGGCTACACCTTC; CDR3aa: CASSQDRGRSGYTF
d_gene: TRBD1; j_gene: TRBJ2-7; abundance: .; v_gene: TRBV2; CDR3nt: TGTGCCAGCATCCTCACCGTCGGGACAGGGGGCTACGAGCAGTACTTC; CDR3aa: CASILTVGTGGYEQYF
d_gene: TRBD2; j_gene: TRBJ2-1; abundance: .; v_gene: TRBV14; CDR3nt: TGTGCCAGCAGCCCCCGCGGGGGGATTCCCTACAATGAGCAGTTCTTC; CDR3aa: CASSPRGGIPYNEQFF
d_gene: TRBD1; j_gene: TRBJ2-2; abundance: .; v_gene: TRBV9; CDR3nt: TGTGCCAGTGCAACAGGGGGCACCGGGGAGCTGTTTTTT; CDR3aa: CASATGGTGELFF
d_gene: .; j_gene: TRBJ1-4; abundance: .; v_gene: TRBV4-3; CDR3nt: TGCGCCAGCAGCCAAGATGGGTTGTTCGCAACTAATGAAAAACTGTTTTTT; CDR3aa: CASSQDGLFATNEKLFF
d_gene: .; j_gene: TRBJ2-1; abundance: .; v_gene: TRBV30; CDR3nt: TGTGCCTGGAGTGTAACAGAACACCTGTACAATGAGCAGTTCTTC; CDR3aa: CAWSVTEHLYNEQFF
d_gene: .; j_gene: TRBJ1-3; abundance: .; v_gene: TRBV6-5; CDR3nt: TGTGCCAGCAGCCCACAGGGACCGAAAGGAAACACCATATATTTT; CDR3aa: CASSPQGPKGNTIYF
d_gene: .; j_gene: TRBJ1-5; abundance: .; v_gene: TRBV27; CDR3nt: TGTGCCAGCAGTGTACAGGGTAGTCAGCCCCAGCATTTT; CDR3aa: CASSVQGSQPQHF
d_gene: .; j_gene: TRBJ2-1; abundance: .; v_gene: TRBV6-4; CDR3nt: TGTGCCAGCAGTGAAACGGCTCAGTCCTACAATGAGCAGTTCTTC; CDR3aa: CASSETAQSYNEQFF
d_gene: .; j_gene: TRBJ2-7; abundance: .; v_gene: TRBV7-9; CDR3nt: TGTGCCAGCAGCTTAGAGGCCGGGTACGAGCAGTACTTC; CDR3aa: CASSLEAGYEQYF
d_gene: .; j_gene: TRBJ2-1; abundance: .; v_gene: TRBV7-6; CDR3nt: TGTGCCAGCAGCTTAGTGGACCACAATGAGCAGTTCTTC; CDR3aa: CASSLVDHNEQFF
d_gene: .; j_gene: TRBJ2-7; abundance: .; v_gene: TRBV19; CDR3nt: TGTGCCAGTAGTATGGGTAGCGGTTACTACGAGCAGTACTTC; CDR3aa: CASSMGSGYYEQYF
d_gene: .; j_gene: TRBJ2-7; abundance: .; v_gene: TRBV7-3; CDR3nt: TGTGCCAGCAGCCCCAGATGGGGGTCCAACGAGCAGTACTTC; CDR3aa: CASSPRWGSNEQYF
d_gene: .; j_gene: TRBJ2-5; abundance: .; v_gene: TRBV7-9; CDR3nt: TGTGCCAGCAGCCTTAGCCAGGACAGCCAAGAGACCCAGTACTTC; CDR3aa: CASSLSQDSQETQYF
d_gene: .; j_gene: TRBJ1-4; abundance: .; v_gene: TRBV7-9; CDR3nt: TGTGCCAGCAGCATGGGGGGTGAAAAACTGTTTTTT; CDR3aa: CASSMGGEKLFF
d_gene: TRBD2; j_gene: TRBJ2-2; abundance: .; v_gene: TRBV4-1; CDR3nt: TGCGCCAGCAGCCAGGAGTACCTAGCGGGGGGCTACACCGGGGAGCTGTTTTTT; CDR3aa: CASSQEYLAGGYTGELFF
d_gene: .; j_gene: TRBJ2-3; abundance: .; v_gene: TRBV7-3; CDR3nt: TGTGCCAGCAGCTCCTCGGGAGATACGCAGTATTTT; CDR3aa: CASSSSGDTQYF
d_gene: .; j_gene: TRBJ1-1; abundance: .; v_gene: TRBV4-3; CDR3nt: TGCGCCAGCAGCCAAGGCAATATTATTGGCACTGAAGCTTTCTTT; CDR3aa: CASSQGNIIGTEAFF
d_gene: .; j_gene: TRBJ1-6; abundance: few; v_gene: TRBV27; CDR3nt: TGTGCCAGCAGTTCGACAGGAGCCGATAATTCACCCCTCCACTTT; CDR3aa: CASSSTGADNSPLHF
d_gene: .; j_gene: TRBJ1-1; abundance: .; v_gene: TRBV27; CDR3nt: TGTGCCAGCAGCCGGGGGGGGACTGAAGCTTTCTTT; CDR3aa: CASSRGGTEAFF
d_gene: TRBD1; j_gene: TRBJ2-7; abundance: .; v_gene: TRBV9; CDR3nt: TGTGCCAGCAGCGTAGGATCGACAGGGAGTGGGGGCGAGCAGTACTTC; CDR3aa: CASSVGSTGSGGEQYF